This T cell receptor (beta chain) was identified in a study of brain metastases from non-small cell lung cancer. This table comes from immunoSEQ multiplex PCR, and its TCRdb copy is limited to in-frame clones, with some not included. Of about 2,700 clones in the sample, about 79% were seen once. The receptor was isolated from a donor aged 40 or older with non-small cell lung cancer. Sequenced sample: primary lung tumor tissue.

The CDR3 here is CASGLAGDDLRDNEQFF. The CDR3 nucleotides are TGTGCCAGCGGACTAGCGGGAGATGATTTACGGGACAATGAGCAGTTCTTC. The J gene is TRBJ2-1, the V gene TRBV10-3, with 13 bases lining up with TRBD2. J lost 5 bases, V lost 10 bases, and 14 bases had no gene match. Germline V gene sequence: CDR1 ENHRY, CDR2 SYGVKD. The CDR3 spans 17 residues.